This is a list of T cell receptor beta chains from one sample in a study of beta chain features in type 1 diabetes. Sequencing was performed with immunoSEQ multiplex PCR; in TCRdb, only in-frame clones are kept and a portion is missing. Among about 230,000 clones listed, over 7.5% were seen once. The sample taken for sequencing was naive CD4+ T cells from blood. The receptors originated from a woman aged 18 to 35 in good health. Both conserved end residues are part of each CDR3. Each record gives: V gene, J gene, D gene, clone size, CDR3 protein, CDR3 DNA. A D gene is named only where the DNA matches it firmly. Size is omitted from some rows. Given values are once, few, many or a class for expanded clones.

TRBV5-4	TRBJ1-3	NA	NA	CASSVGPFSTGDTIYF	TGTGCCAGCAGCGTCGGACCGTTTTCCACGGGGGACACCATATATTTT
TRBV4-1	TRBJ2-1	TRBD2	few	CASSQLGGAGGDNEQFF	TGCGCCAGCAGCCAGCTAGGTGGAGCGGGGGGAGACAATGAGCAGTTCTTC
TRBV11-2	TRBJ2-1	NA	NA	CASSLAPVDEQFF	TGTGCCAGCAGCTTAGCTCCGGTTGATGAGCAGTTCTTC
TRBV5-1	TRBJ2-2	TRBD1	NA	CASSLAGGPGELFF	TGCGCCAGCAGCTTGGCAGGGGGCCCCGGGGAGCTGTTTTTT
TRBV6-1	TRBJ2-7	NA	NA	CASSEKGPGGEQYF	TGTGCCAGCAGTGAAAAGGGGCCTGGGGGGGAGCAGTACTTC
TRBV5-4	TRBJ2-5	TRBD2	NA	CASSSFQPGGLPETQYF	TGTGCCAGCAGCTCTTTCCAGCCGGGGGGTCTGCCAGAGACCCAGTACTTC
TRBV5-1	TRBJ1-2	NA	NA	CASSLPGVNYGYTF	TGCGCCAGCAGCTTGCCGGGGGTAAACTATGGCTACACCTTC
TRBV27	TRBJ1-1	NA	NA	CASSWGLMNTEAFF	TGTGCCAGCAGTTGGGGACTGATGAACACTGAAGCTTTCTTT
TRBV5-1	TRBJ1-2	NA	NA	CASSLRDSRSRFF	TGCGCCAGCAGCTTACGAGACTCTCGATCGCGCTTCTTC
TRBV18	TRBJ2-5	NA	NA	CASSALQGQETQYF	TGTGCCAGCTCAGCGCTACAGGGACAAGAGACCCAGTACTTC
TRBV18	TRBJ2-2	NA	NA	CASSPPWSSGLTGELFF	TGTGCCAGCTCACCACCCTGGAGTAGCGGACTAACCGGGGAGCTGTTTTTT
TRBV7-9	TRBJ1-5	TRBD1	few	CASSSGGTVASPQHF	TGTGCCAGCAGCTCAGGGGGGACAGTTGCGAGTCCCCAGCATTTT
TRBV4-2	TRBJ1-5	TRBD1	few	CASSRLRRANGTVLNQPQHF	TGTGCCAGCAGCCGATTAAGAAGGGCGAACGGGACAGTCCTTAATCAGCCCCAGCATTTT
TRBV4-2	TRBJ2-3	NA	few	CASSQLSNPRSTDTQYF	TGTGCCAGCAGCCAGCTAAGCAACCCACGGAGCACAGATACGCAGTATTTT
TRBV7-9	TRBJ2-2	TRBD1	NA	CASSRGTGDTGELFF	TGTGCCAGCAGCCGGGGGACAGGGGACACCGGGGAGCTGTTTTTT
TRBV7-2	TRBJ1-6	NA	NA	CASSLGRPRLHF	TGTGCCAGCAGCTTGGGCAGACCAAGACTCCACTTT
TRBV2	TRBJ2-7	NA	NA	CASSAGVSYEQYF	TGTGCCAGCAGTGCGGGGGTATCCTACGAGCAGTACTTC
TRBV5-1	TRBJ2-7	TRBD2	NA	CASSHGTSGSLVYEQYF	TGCGCCAGCAGCCACGGGACTAGCGGGAGCCTCGTCTACGAGCAGTACTTC
TRBV9	TRBJ2-1	TRBD1	NA	CASSVVTGAYNEQFF	TGTGCCAGCAGCGTAGTGACAGGGGCCTACAATGAGCAGTTCTTC
TRBV5-6	TRBJ2-1	NA	few	CASSLVAGTNEQFF	TGTGCCAGCAGCTTGGTTGCAGGGACAAATGAGCAGTTCTTC
TRBV2	TRBJ2-5	NA	NA	CASSTDSQETQYF	TGTGCCAGCAGTACGGACAGCCAAGAGACCCAGTACTTC
TRBV5-4	TRBJ1-2	TRBD1	NA	CASSVGGGRGYTF	TGTGCCAGCAGCGTAGGGGGCGGGAGGGGCTACACCTTC
TRBV19	TRBJ1-5	TRBD1	few	CATRLDRGNQPQHF	TGTGCCACGAGGCTAGACAGGGGCAATCAGCCCCAGCATTTT
TRBV9	TRBJ2-3	TRBD2	NA	CASSTIAGVGTDTQYF	TGTGCCAGCAGCACGATAGCGGGAGTGGGAACAGATACGCAGTATTTT
TRBV18	TRBJ1-2	NA	few	CASSPKEDYGYTF	TGTGCCAGCTCACCTAAGGAGGACTATGGCTACACCTTC
TRBV19	TRBJ2-5	TRBD1	many	CASTSGTAPAGTQYF	TGTGCCAGTACTTCCGGGACAGCACCAGCAGGGACCCAGTACTTC
TRBV4-1	TRBJ2-2	NA	NA	CASSPAPRDGELFF	TGCGCCAGCAGCCCGGCTCCGAGGGACGGGGAGCTGTTTTTT
TRBV6-5	TRBJ1-2	NA	NA	CASSYPGLRGYYGYTF	TGTGCCAGCAGTTACCCTGGACTGCGGGGGTACTATGGCTACACCTTC
TRBV2	TRBJ2-2	NA	NA	CASSYPSAGELFF	TGTGCCAGCTCTTATCCTTCGGCCGGGGAGCTGTTTTTT
TRBV12-5	TRBJ2-2	NA	NA	CASGPRGGLATGELFF	TGTGCTAGTGGTCCAAGGGGGGGGCTGGCCACCGGGGAGCTGTTTTTT
TRBV10-3	TRBJ2-5	TRBD1	few	CAISESDRQETQYF	TGTGCCATCAGTGAGTCGGACAGGCAAGAGACCCAGTACTTC
TRBV2	TRBJ2-1	TRBD2	NA	CAGRGGGVGNEQFF	TGTGCCGGTCGCGGCGGGGGGGTTGGCAATGAGCAGTTCTTC
TRBV5-1	TRBJ2-1	NA	few	CASSLGNRGGAPNEQFF	TGCGCCAGCAGCTTGGGAAACAGGGGGGGAGCGCCCAATGAGCAGTTCTTC
TRBV15	TRBJ1-1	NA	few	CATSRTPGGGRNTEAFF	TGTGCCACCTCCCGAACGCCGGGCGGAGGGAGGAACACTGAAGCTTTCTTT
TRBV7-2	TRBJ1-5	TRBD1	few	CASSLQGTVDQPQHF	TGTGCCAGCAGCTTACAGGGGACAGTAGATCAGCCCCAGCATTTT
TRBV30	TRBJ1-1	TRBD1	NA	CAWDRDRGKTEAFF	TGTGCCTGGGACCGGGACAGGGGGAAGACTGAAGCTTTCTTT
TRBV27	TRBJ2-1	TRBD2	few	CASSKTGTSDEQFF	TGTGCCAGCAGTAAAACCGGGACTAGCGATGAGCAGTTCTTC
TRBV19	TRBJ2-7	NA	few	CASSIDYSYEQYF	TGTGCCAGTAGTATAGACTACTCCTACGAGCAGTACTTC
TRBV11-2	TRBJ2-3	NA	NA	CASSRVLVSDTQYF	TGTGCCAGCAGCCGCGTACTAGTTTCAGATACGCAGTATTTT
TRBV4-2	TRBJ2-1	TRBD1	few	CASSEGTDRVYNEQFF	TGTGCCAGCAGCGAAGGTACAGACAGGGTTTACAATGAGCAGTTCTTC
TRBV4-1	TRBJ2-5	TRBD2	NA	CASSQEGGSGGARETQYF	TGCGCCAGCAGCCAAGAGGGAGGTAGCGGGGGGGCCCGTGAGACCCAGTACTTC
TRBV2	TRBJ2-5	TRBD1	few	CASSFYRGETQYF	TGTGCCAGCAGTTTTTACAGGGGAGAGACCCAGTACTTC
TRBV11-1	TRBJ2-3	TRBD1	few	CASSLAQGQGAGGTQYF	TGTGCCAGCAGCTTAGCCCAGGGACAGGGGGCCGGGGGTACGCAGTATTTT
TRBV18	TRBJ2-7	TRBD2	few	CASSPAGGSYEQYF	TGTGCCAGCTCACCAGCGGGGGGTTCCTACGAGCAGTACTTC
TRBV6-1	TRBJ1-1	NA	few	CASSRDTRNTEAFF	TGTGCCAGCAGTAGGGACACCCGAAACACTGAAGCTTTCTTT